Listed below are T cell receptor beta chains from one sample, sequenced in a study of Ad26.COV2.S vaccination and SARS-CoV-2 variants. Assay used: immunoSEQ multiplex PCR; TCRdb lists only in-frame clones, some missing. The table records roughly 410,000 clones, around four fifths of them present only once. The specimen was peripheral blood, collected in a trial of Ad26.COV2.S vaccine versus placebo. These receptors all come from a person between 18 and 65 years old who received the Ad26.COV2.S COVID-19 vaccine or a placebo. CDR3s include the opening cysteine and the closing phenylalanine or tryptophan. D genes are given only for firm matches. Clone size is not always given. Where it is, it says once, few, many or a class for expanded clones.

v_gene,d_gene,abundance,j_gene,CDR3aa,CDR3nt
TRBV27,-,few,TRBJ2-7,CASSKQGVAYEQYF,TGTGCCAGCAGTAAACAGGGTGTTGCTTACGAGCAGTACTTC
TRBV28,TRBD2,-,TRBJ2-7,CASSLGSSGSSYEQYF,TGTGCCAGCAGTTTAGGTTCTAGCGGGAGTTCGTACGAGCAGTACTTC
TRBV24-1,TRBD1,-,TRBJ1-4,CAIRQGAGEKLFF,TGTGCCATCAGACAGGGGGCGGGTGAAAAACTGTTTTTT
TRBV3-1/TRBV3-2,TRBD1,-,TRBJ2-1,CASSRDRRFREQFF,TGTGCCAGCTCCCGGGACAGGCGTTTTAGGGAGCAGTTCTTC
TRBV18,-,-,TRBJ2-7,CASSPTLTYEQYF,TGTGCCAGCTCACCAACACTAACCTACGAGCAGTACTTC
TRBV29-1,TRBD2,-,TRBJ2-3,CSVGATSGSGTDTQYF,TGCAGCGTTGGGGCGACTAGCGGGAGTGGCACAGATACGCAGTATTTT
TRBV6-5,-,few,TRBJ1-1,CASSYNTQAEAFF,TGTGCCAGCAGTTACAACACCCAGGCTGAAGCTTTCTTT
TRBV19,-,-,TRBJ1-1,CASSMMWAQDTEAFF,TGTGCCAGTAGTATGATGTGGGCGCAGGACACTGAAGCTTTCTTT
TRBV30,-,-,TRBJ1-5,CAWSDRENQPQHF,TGTGCCTGGAGTGATAGGGAAAATCAGCCCCAGCATTTT
TRBV19,TRBD1,-,TRBJ1-2,CASSDRDNYGYTF,TGTGCCAGTAGTGACAGGGATAACTATGGCTACACCTTC
TRBV6-5,-,-,TRBJ2-4,CASGEKDIQYF,TGTGCCAGCGGGGAGAAGGACATTCAGTACTTC
TRBV4-2,-,-,TRBJ1-2,CASSHERMDYGYTF,TGTGCCAGCAGCCACGAGCGGATGGACTATGGCTACACCTTC
TRBV11-3,-,-,TRBJ1-1,CASSLAHQATEAFF,TGTGCCAGCAGCTTGGCCCACCAGGCTACTGAAGCTTTCTTT
TRBV19,-,few,TRBJ2-2,CASSPRDKITGELFF,TGTGCCAGTAGTCCCCGGGACAAAATCACCGGGGAGCTGTTTTTT
TRBV2,-,once,TRBJ1-2,CASRLRSLYGYTF,TGTGCCAGCAGGTTGAGAAGCCTCTATGGCTACACCTTC
TRBV3-1/TRBV3-2,-,-,TRBJ1-1,CASSGRTAKNTEAFF,TGTGCCAGCAGCGGACGGACAGCGAAGAACACTGAAGCTTTCTTT
TRBV6-5,TRBD1,-,TRBJ1-2,CASSLLDREDGYTF,TGTGCCAGCAGCTTACTGGACAGGGAGGATGGCTACACCTTC
TRBV20-1,-,-,TRBJ1-2,CSASRGDGYTF,TGCAGTGCTAGTCGGGGGGATGGCTACACCTTC
TRBV7-3,-,-,TRBJ1-1,CASSSFLDTEAFF,TGTGCCAGCAGCTCTTTTCTGGACACTGAAGCTTTCTTT
TRBV5-4,-,-,TRBJ2-7,CASSFGLLSYEQYF,TGTGCCAGCAGCTTCGGCCTTCTCTCCTACGAGCAGTACTTC
TRBV4-1,-,-,TRBJ2-5,CASSRLVRETQYF,TGCGCCAGCAGCCGCCTCGTCAGGGAGACCCAGTACTTC
TRBV9,-,-,TRBJ1-2,CASRASGGYTF,TGTGCCAGCAGGGCGAGTGGGGGCTACACCTTC
TRBV12-5,-,-,TRBJ2-7,CASGFGDTRAHEQYF,TGTGCTAGTGGTTTTGGGGACACCCGAGCCCACGAGCAGTACTTC
TRBV29-1,-,-,TRBJ1-2,CSASPVSNYGYTF,TGCAGCGCGAGTCCGGTTTCTAACTATGGCTACACCTTC
TRBV5-1,-,-,TRBJ2-3,CASSLGSRAGIDTQYF,TGCGCCAGCAGCTTGGGGTCTCGGGCAGGGATAGATACGCAGTATTTT
TRBV6-4,TRBD2,-,TRBJ2-3,CASSVVAGADTQYF,TGTGCCAGCAGTGTGGTGGCGGGAGCAGATACGCAGTATTTT
TRBV15,-,-,TRBJ2-2,CATSRGKSPGAGGELFF,TGTGCCACCAGCAGAGGCAAATCTCCGGGAGCAGGTGGGGAGCTGTTTTTT
TRBV18,-,-,TRBJ1-5,CASSSSTTGPTAQHF,TGTGCCAGCTCAAGTTCAACGACAGGTCCTACGGCCCAGCATTTT
TRBV20-1,-,-,TRBJ1-2,CSARDDLGYTF,TGCAGTGCTAGAGATGACCTGGGCTACACCTTC
TRBV7-2,TRBD1,-,TRBJ1-2,CASSLDRGNYGYTF,TGTGCCAGCAGCTTGGACAGGGGGAACTATGGCTACACCTTC
TRBV4-1,TRBD1,few,TRBJ2-3,CASSQDGWGQGGIISF,TGCGCCAGCAGCCAAGATGGTTGGGGACAGGGAGGAATCATTAGTTTT
TRBV2,TRBD1,-,TRBJ2-7,CASRHLRDRGPYEQYF,TGTGCCAGCCGCCACTTACGAGACAGGGGACCCTACGAGCAGTACTTC
TRBV4-3,-,once,TRBJ2-3,CASSQEIADTQYF,TGCGCCAGCAGCCAGGAAATAGCAGATACGCAGTATTTT
TRBV6-2/TRBV6-3,TRBD1,-,TRBJ1-5,CASSLWTGADYSNQPQHF,TGTGCCAGCAGTCTTTGGACAGGAGCCGATTATAGCAATCAGCCCCAGCATTTT
TRBV19,TRBD1,-,TRBJ2-7,CATRQGYEQYF,TGTGCCACCAGACAGGGTTACGAGCAGTACTTC
TRBV28,-,-,TRBJ2-5,CASSDSPQETQYF,TGTGCCAGCAGTGACTCACCCCAAGAGACCCAGTACTTC
TRBV2,TRBD1,-,TRBJ1-6,CASNRGNSPLHF,TGTGCCAGCAACAGGGGTAATTCACCCCTCCACTTT
TRBV11-2,-,-,TRBJ2-5,CASSHTGFQETQYF,TGTGCCAGCAGTCATACAGGGTTCCAAGAGACCCAGTACTTC
TRBV6-4,-,-,TRBJ2-5,CASRGEPETQYF,TGTGCCAGCAGGGGGGAGCCAGAGACCCAGTACTTC
TRBV4-2,TRBD1,-,TRBJ1-1,CASSRDLPTNRGTEAFF,TGTGCCAGCAGCCGCGACCTCCCCACAAACAGGGGGACTGAAGCTTTCTTT
TRBV5-1,-,few,TRBJ1-2,CASSLASEAFGYTF,TGCGCCAGCAGCTTGGCCTCGGAAGCTTTCGGCTACACCTTC
TRBV5-1,-,-,TRBJ2-5,CASSFNTGQETQYF,TGCGCCAGCAGCTTTAATACAGGTCAAGAGACCCAGTACTTC
TRBV5-4,TRBD2,-,TRBJ2-1,CASSFPLAGDNEQFF,TGTGCCAGCAGCTTCCCACTAGCGGGTGACAATGAGCAGTTCTTC
TRBV24-1,-,-,TRBJ2-1,CATSVSAGREQFF,TGTGCCACCAGTGTCTCGGCCGGACGTGAGCAGTTCTTC
TRBV5-1,-,-,TRBJ2-3,CASSLGLPDTQYF,TGCGCCAGCAGCTTGGGCCTCCCAGATACGCAGTATTTT
TRBV11-2,-,-,TRBJ1-4,CASSFSRWAATTNEKLFF,TGTGCCAGCAGCTTCTCTCGGTGGGCGGCAACAACTAATGAAAAACTGTTTTTT
TRBV7-2,-,-,TRBJ2-2,CASSLELTGELFF,TGTGCCAGCAGCTTAGAACTAACCGGGGAGCTGTTTTTT
TRBV18,-,once,TRBJ2-5,CASSPGFAGQETQYF,TGTGCCAGCTCACCTGGTTTCGCCGGGCAAGAGACCCAGTACTTC
TRBV6-1,TRBD1,-,TRBJ1-2,CASSEGRQGARYGYTF,TGTGCCAGCAGTGAAGGGAGACAGGGGGCAAGGTATGGCTACACCTTC
TRBV29-1,TRBD1,-,TRBJ2-7,CSVARRGGRTEQYF,TGCAGCGTTGCCCGGAGAGGGGGCAGGACCGAGCAGTACTTC
TRBV15,TRBD2,-,TRBJ2-1,CATSEKGTSGYNEQFF,TGTGCCACCAGCGAGAAGGGGACTAGCGGCTACAATGAGCAGTTCTTC
TRBV5-1,TRBD2,-,TRBJ2-1,CASSSTSGSGNEQFF,TGCGCCAGCAGCTCAACTAGCGGGAGTGGAAATGAGCAGTTCTTC
TRBV9,-,few,TRBJ2-7,CASSAAISSYEQYF,TGTGCCAGCAGCGCCGCAATCTCCTCCTACGAGCAGTACTTC
TRBV20-1,-,-,TRBJ1-2,CSAPWRYGYTF,TGCAGTGCTCCGTGGCGCTATGGCTACACCTTC
TRBV11-3,-,few,TRBJ2-3,CASSSYWTPDTQYF,TGTGCCAGCAGCTCGTATTGGACTCCAGATACGCAGTATTTT